These T cell receptor beta chains were read from a single sample in a study of T-cell reconstitution after alpha-beta-depleted transplantation in children. From the PCR reads, TCRdb called clonotypes with MiXCR, one entry per CDR3 protein. Of about 610,000 distinct CDR3 sequences in the sample, about 10% were seen once. The sequencing here drew on PBMCs from the stem cell graft donor, taken from the stem cell graft. These receptors were obtained from a human donor who donated a stem cell graft to a child with acute myeloid leukemia. Both conserved end residues are part of each CDR3. D genes are given only for firm matches. Part of the rows lack a size; the others show once, few, many or a class for expanded clones.

TRBV7-6,TRBD2,TRBJ2-1,many,CASSSAAGGVGEQFF,TGTGCCAGCAGCTCTGCCGCGGGAGGGGTGGGTGAGCAGTTCTTC
TRBV29-1,TRBD2,TRBJ2-7,many,CSAGTTVEQYF,TGCAGCGCAGGGACTACCGTGGAGCAGTACTTC
TRBV20-1,TRBD1,TRBJ2-3,many,CSARAQGAGDTQYF,TGCAGTGCTAGAGCTCAGGGGGCGGGAGATACGCAGTATTTT
TRBV30,-,TRBJ1-1,few,CAWTYGGNTEAFF,TGTGCCTGGACCTATGGGGGGAACACTGAAGCTTTCTTT
TRBV25-1,TRBD1,TRBJ1-1,many,CASSPQWGDRVGAFF,TGTGCCAGCAGCCCTCAATGGGGTGACAGGGTCGGAGCTTTCTTT
TRBV7-2,TRBD1,TRBJ2-7,many,CASSLSTGTGGNEQYF,TGTGCCAGCAGCTTAAGCACCGGGACAGGGGGCAACGAGCAGTACTTC
TRBV27,-,TRBJ2-7,-,CASSLFPERSYEQYF,TGTGCCAGCAGTTTATTTCCGGAACGCTCCTACGAGCAGTACTTC
TRBV6-5,-,TRBJ2-1,few,CASSRSPYNEQFF,TGTGCCAGCAGTCGTAGTCCCTACAATGAGCAGTTCTTC
TRBV5-1,-,TRBJ2-3,-,CASSFDGVPTDTQYF,TGCGCCAGCAGTTTCGATGGGGTACCCACAGATACGCAGTATTTT
TRBV7-9,-,TRBJ2-2,few,CASSFMGTGELFF,TGTGCCAGCAGCTTTATGGGGACCGGGGAGCTGTTTTTT
TRBV20-1,-,TRBJ2-7,-,CSARGGDSRHEQYF,TGCAGTGCTAGAGGGGGGGACAGTCGTCACGAGCAGTACTTC
TRBV9,TRBD1,TRBJ1-4,-,CASSVGLTGGPTNEKLFF,TGTGCCAGCAGCGTAGGGTTGACAGGGGGCCCAACTAATGAAAAACTGTTTTTT
TRBV12-3/TRBV12-4,TRBD1,TRBJ1-1,-,CASSLGKGAGDTEAFF,TGTGCCAGCAGTTTAGGGAAGGGGGCGGGGGACACTGAAGCTTTCTTT
TRBV7-2,-,TRBJ1-3,few,CASSPLAGTENTIYF,TGTGCCAGCAGTCCCCTCGCCGGGACGGAAAACACCATATATTTT
TRBV5-1,-,TRBJ1-4,many,CASSLEGTSDGKLFF,TGCGCCAGCAGCTTGGAGGGGACATCAGATGGAAAACTGTTTTTT
TRBV4-1,-,TRBJ2-5,few,CASSRHGTEETQYF,TGCGCCAGCAGCCGCCACGGGACGGAAGAGACCCAGTACTTC
TRBV20-1,TRBD1,TRBJ2-7,-,CSARTGTGASYEQYF,TGCAGTGCCCGAACCGGGACAGGGGCCTCCTACGAGCAGTACTTC
TRBV15,TRBD2,TRBJ2-2,few,CATGPGLGSATGELFF,TGTGCCACCGGCCCGGGACTAGGTTCTGCCACCGGGGAGCTGTTTTTT
TRBV5-1,-,TRBJ2-2,-,CASSLLPGSTGELFF,TGCGCCAGCAGCTTGCTCCCGGGTAGCACCGGGGAGCTGTTTTTT
TRBV4-3,-,TRBJ2-5,few,CASSQDQGLGETQYF,TGCGCCAGCAGCCAAGATCAGGGTTTGGGAGAGACCCAGTACTTC
TRBV29-1,-,TRBJ2-3,-,CIGGNSHPDTQYF,TGCATCGGAGGCAACAGCCACCCAGATACGCAGTATTTT
TRBV6-5,TRBD2,TRBJ2-7,many,CASSYSGLAGAAHEQYF,TGTGCCAGCAGTTACTCAGGCCTAGCGGGAGCTGCCCACGAGCAGTACTTC
TRBV20-1,TRBD2,TRBJ2-7,few,CSASRKLATPYEQYF,TGCAGTGCTAGTAGGAAACTAGCGACTCCCTACGAGCAGTACTTC
TRBV4-2,-,TRBJ2-7,few,CASSQGPFEQYF,TGTGCCAGCAGCCAAGGGCCCTTCGAGCAGTACTTC
TRBV5-1,-,TRBJ2-5,-,CASSLVVPETQYF,TGCGCCAGCAGCTTGGTGGTACCAGAGACCCAGTACTTC
TRBV7-3,TRBD2,TRBJ2-1,-,CASSSISGRAGDEQFF,TGTGCCAGCAGCTCAATTAGCGGGAGGGCCGGCGATGAGCAGTTCTTC
TRBV20-1,TRBD2,TRBJ2-1,many,CSAPGLAGAPDNEQFF,TGCAGTGCCCCGGGACTAGCGGGCGCACCAGACAATGAGCAGTTCTTC
TRBV20-1,TRBD1,TRBJ2-2,many,CSAMEWAGGTGELFF,TGCAGTGCTATGGAATGGGCAGGGGGCACCGGGGAGCTGTTTTTT
TRBV12-3/TRBV12-4,-,TRBJ2-5,-,CASSARQEQETQYF,TGTGCCAGCAGCGCCCGACAGGAACAAGAGACCCAGTACTTC
TRBV12-3/TRBV12-4,-,TRBJ2-1,-,CASSPTDSNEQFF,TGTGCCAGCAGTCCCACCGACTCAAATGAGCAGTTCTTC
TRBV28,-,TRBJ2-7,-,CASSLTQRGEQYF,TGTGCCAGCAGTTTAACCCAAAGGGGAGAGCAGTACTTC
TRBV25-1,TRBD1,TRBJ2-1,many,CASKGANEQFF,TGTGCCAGCAAGGGGGCCAATGAGCAGTTCTTC
TRBV12-3/TRBV12-4,TRBD1,TRBJ1-6,-,CASRSGTGNSPLHF,TGTGCCAGCAGATCCGGGACAGGGAATTCACCCCTCCACTTT
TRBV6-5,-,TRBJ2-1,few,CASSYSRQLDNEQFF,TGTGCCAGCAGTTACTCGAGACAGCTGGACAATGAGCAGTTCTTC
TRBV12-3/TRBV12-4,-,TRBJ2-2,-,CASSHSVTGELFF,TGTGCCAGCAGCCACTCAGTAACCGGGGAGCTGTTTTTT
TRBV20-1,TRBD2,TRBJ2-1,many,CSAISGRLDNEQFF,TGCAGTGCTATTAGCGGGAGATTGGACAATGAGCAGTTCTTC
TRBV6-1,-,TRBJ2-7,few,CASSESYYEQYF,TGTGCCAGCAGTGAATCGTACTACGAGCAGTACTTC
TRBV7-8,-,TRBJ1-5,few,CASSLADSNQPQHF,TGTGCCAGCAGCTTAGCTGACAGCAATCAGCCCCAGCATTTT
TRBV27,-,TRBJ1-3,few,CASRTNFGNTIYF,TGTGCCAGCAGAACGAACTTCGGAAACACCATATATTTT
TRBV27,TRBD1,TRBJ1-6,few,CASSFPDRVNSPLHF,TGTGCCAGCAGTTTCCCGGACAGGGTTAATTCACCCCTCCACTTT
TRBV9,-,TRBJ2-2,many,CASRDKTGELFF,TGTGCCAGCAGAGACAAGACCGGGGAGCTGTTTTTT
TRBV7-9,-,TRBJ2-7,-,CASSLVAGSPEQYF,TGTGCCAGCAGCTTAGTGGCGGGATCGCCCGAGCAGTACTTC
TRBV15,-,TRBJ2-1,-,CATGQSSYNEQFF,TGTGCCACCGGGCAGTCCTCCTACAATGAGCAGTTCTTC
TRBV5-1,-,TRBJ2-1,many,CASSLDASSYNEQFF,TGCGCCAGCAGCTTGGACGCCAGCTCCTACAATGAGCAGTTCTTC
TRBV20-1,-,TRBJ1-1,many,CSAREGKLNTEAFF,TGCAGTGCTAGAGAAGGCAAACTGAACACTGAAGCTTTCTTT
TRBV6-2/TRBV6-3,-,TRBJ1-2,few,CASSLPSYGYTF,TGTGCCAGCAGTTTGCCCTCCTATGGCTACACCTTC
TRBV6-2/TRBV6-3,TRBD2,TRBJ2-1,-,CASSRTRTNEQFF,TGTGCCAGCAGCCGGACTAGAACCAATGAGCAGTTCTTC
TRBV20-1,-,TRBJ2-7,many,CSASPGGDYEQYF,TGCAGTGCTAGCCCTGGCGGGGACTACGAGCAGTACTTC
TRBV29-1,TRBD2,TRBJ2-7,many,CSVEGVSGSRVSEQYF,TGCAGCGTTGAAGGCGTTAGCGGGAGCAGGGTGAGCGAGCAGTACTTC
TRBV7-6,TRBD2,TRBJ2-5,many,CASSSGIEGETQYF,TGTGCCAGCTCTAGCGGGATAGAGGGAGAGACCCAGTACTTC
TRBV2,TRBD2,TRBJ2-5,few,CARAGGSGETQYF,TGTGCCAGAGCGGGAGGAAGTGGAGAGACCCAGTACTTC